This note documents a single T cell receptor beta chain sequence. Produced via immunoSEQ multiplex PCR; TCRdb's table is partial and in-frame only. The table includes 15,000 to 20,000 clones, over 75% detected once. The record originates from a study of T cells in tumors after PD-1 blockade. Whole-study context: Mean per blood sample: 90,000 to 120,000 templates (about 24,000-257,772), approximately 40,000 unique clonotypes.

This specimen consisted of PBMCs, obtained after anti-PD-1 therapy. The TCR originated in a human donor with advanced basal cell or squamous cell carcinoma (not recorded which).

The CDR3: CASSLAFGFTNTGELFF. CDR3 sequence (DNA): TGTGCCAGCAGCTTGGCCTTTGGTTTCACGAACACCGGGGAGCTGTTTTTT. The chain has TRBV5-8 and TRBJ2-2, with D hard to call. In germline, CDR1 is SGHTS, CDR2 YDEGEE. The CDR3 covers 17 residues. Trimming shortened V by 0 bases and J by 0 bases, and 12 bases separated the two germline ends.